This T cell receptor beta chain was recorded in a study of cytomegalovirus exposure and HLA in healthy donors. The CDR3 has 16 residues. The V end lost 3 bases, the J end lost 2 bases, and 15 bases lay between the germline ends. Germline V CDR1 and CDR2: KGHSH, LQKENI. Turning to this clone: Its antigen is as yet unknown.

Both 60 Vbeta primers and 13 Jbeta primers went into the PCR. Generated by immunoSEQ multiplex PCR, the TCRdb table keeps only in-frame clones and is missing some. The sample totals around 74,000 clones. Study outcomes and limitations: Later analysis revealed greater clonal expansion in HLA-associated TCR beta chains than in equally common others.

This clonotype originated in a man aged 25 to 40 in good health and CMV-seronegative. The material sequenced was PBMCs. The J gene is TRBJ2-3, the V gene TRBV18, with a weak D call TRBD1 (6 bases). In DNA, the CDR3 is TGTGCCAGCTCACCCCAGTGGGGGCGAGACACAGATACGCAGTATTTT. Translation: CASSPQWGRDTDTQYF.